Below, one T cell receptor beta chain is given with its context. Original data processing: ImmunoSEQ output held junction-only sequences without quality scores, so filtering differed. Libraries were prepared by immunoSEQ multiplex PCR; TCRdb keeps only in-frame clonotypes and omits some of them. V and J calls and clone size are those listed in that table; D and trimming were worked out from the DNA. The data show approximately 980,000 clones, over 60% seen once. After removal of 4 bases from V and 6 bases from J, the junction contained 7 bases not matched to a gene. Per germline, CDR1 ENHRY and CDR2 SYGVKD. CDR3 length equals 15 residues. The data originate from a study of shared clonotypes between healthy human individuals.

This TCR was sampled from a man aged 18-30 years in good health. The sequenced sample consisted of memory CD4+ T cells sorted from blood. Subset in this sample: CD45RA-negative fraction. The chain carries TRBV10-3 and TRBJ2-1; 9 nucleotides line up with TRBD1. CDR3 sequence reads: CAISGGQGISNEQFF. CDR3 nucleotide sequence: TGTGCCATCAGTGGGGGACAGGGAATTAGCAATGAGCAGTTCTTC.